This T cell receptor (beta chain) was sequenced in a study of shared clonotypes between healthy human individuals. In the study's own analysis: Junction-only immunoSEQ data arrived without quality scores, meaning filtering differed. The protocol was immunoSEQ multiplex PCR, while the TCRdb copy is restricted to in-frame clones and leaves out a portion. V and J calls and clone size are copied from that table; D and trimming were computed from the DNA. The sample has some 470,000 clones, 76% seen once. Germline CDR1 SGHAT, CDR2 FQNNGV. V lost 5 bases and J lost 3, with 14 bases in between. CDR3 size: 14 residues.

V and J are TRBV11-2 and TRBJ2-7; a possible D gene is TRBD1 (6 bases). This TCR was sampled from a woman aged 40 to 55 in good health. Some clones in this sample may be carry-over from other donors' samples. Sequencing input: PBMCs. Written as DNA, the CDR3 is TGTGCCAGCAGCGTCCGGGGACAACTCTACGAGCAGTACTTC. Its translation is CASSVRGQLYEQYF.